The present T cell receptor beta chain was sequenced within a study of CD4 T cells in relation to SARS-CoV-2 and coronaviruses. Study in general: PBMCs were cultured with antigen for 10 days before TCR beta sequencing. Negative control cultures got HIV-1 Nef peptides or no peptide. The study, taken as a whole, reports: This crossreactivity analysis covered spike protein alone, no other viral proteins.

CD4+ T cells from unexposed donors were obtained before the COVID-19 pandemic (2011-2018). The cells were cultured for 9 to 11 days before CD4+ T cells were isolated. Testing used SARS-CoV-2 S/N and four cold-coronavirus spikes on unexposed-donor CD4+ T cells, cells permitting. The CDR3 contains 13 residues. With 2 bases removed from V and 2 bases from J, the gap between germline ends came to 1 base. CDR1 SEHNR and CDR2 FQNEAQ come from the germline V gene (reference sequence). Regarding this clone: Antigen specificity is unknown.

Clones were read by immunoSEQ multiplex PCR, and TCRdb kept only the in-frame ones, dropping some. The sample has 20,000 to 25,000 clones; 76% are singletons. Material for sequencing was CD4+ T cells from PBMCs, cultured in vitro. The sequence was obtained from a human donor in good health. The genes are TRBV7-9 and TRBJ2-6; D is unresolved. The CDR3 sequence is CASSLTGANVLTF. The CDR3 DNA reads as TGTGCCAGCAGCTTAACTGGGGCCAACGTCCTGACTTTC. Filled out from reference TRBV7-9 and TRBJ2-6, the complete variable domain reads DTGVSQNPRHKITKRGQNVTFRCDPISEHNRLYWYRQTLGQGPEFLTYFQNEAQLEKSRLLSDRFSAERPKGSFSTLEIQRTEQGDSAMYLCASSLTGANVLTFGAGSRLTVL.